Listed here are 27 T cell receptor beta chains from one sample, sequenced in a study of cytomegalovirus exposure and HLA in healthy donors. Profiling relied on immunoSEQ multiplex PCR, and the TCRdb table lists in-frame clones only, not all of them. The sample yields some 130,000 clones, 70% to 85% seen once. Sequencing used PBMCs. The receptor source for this set is a man under 40 in good health and CMV-seropositive.

The CDR3 here is CASNTRGTGETYEQYF. The CDR3 DNA reads as TGTGCCAGCAACACTAGAGGGACAGGGGAGACCTACGAGCAGTACTTC. The chain employs TRBV6-6 and TRBJ2-7; TRBD1 matches 10 bases. Looked up from germline, CDR1 is MNHNY and CDR2 is SVGAGI (reference sequence). CDR3 length equals 16 residues. V shed 7 bases and J 2 bases; nucleotides not matched to a gene: 11.

This clone was picked up many times. The rearrangement links TRBV5-1 to TRBJ2-7; weak D call: TRBD2 (5 bases). From germline, CDR1 is SGHRS and CDR2 YFSETQ. Trimming pared 3 bases from V and 0 bases from J, leaving 16 bases between. This CDR3 has 16 residues. The CDR3: CASSSLLGLGSYEQYF. Here the CDR3 DNA reads TGCGCCAGCAGCTCTCTTTTAGGACTTGGCTCCTACGAGCAGTACTTC.

This clone came up a few times. The genes are TRBV25-1 and TRBJ1-2; TRBD1 matches at 8 bases. From germline, CDR1 is MGHDK and CDR2 SYGVNS. Trimming cost V 6 bases and J 3 bases; bases outside gene matches: 0. This CDR3 is built from 12 residues. This CDR3 reads CASRGQDYGYTF. The CDR3 nucleotides read TGTGCCAGCAGGGGACAGGACTATGGCTACACCTTC.

This chain uses TRBV11-2 with TRBJ2-4, with D unresolved. Trimming took off 2 bases at V and 7 bases at J, with 9 bases between the two ends. In germline, CDR1 is SGHAT, CDR2 FQNNGV. CDR3 length: 13 amino acids. For the CDR3, the DNA is TGTGCCAGCAGCTTACTACTTGAGAACATTCAGTACTTC. This codes for CASSLLLENIQYF.

This clone was seen many times. The V gene is TRBV27, the J gene TRBJ2-7; TRBD2 agrees at 9 bases. Unmatched junction bases numbered 4, after V lost 5 bases and J lost 2 bases. This CDR3 contains 14 residues. CDR1 MNHEY and CDR2 SMNVEV come from the germline V gene (reference sequence). The CDR3: CASSPGTSPYEQYF. The CDR3 DNA reads TGTGCCAGCAGTCCCGGGACTAGCCCCTACGAGCAGTACTTC.

The J gene is TRBJ1-2, the V gene TRBV6-5, with TRBD1 as a possible D gene (6 bases). V lost 2 bases to trimming and J lost 5 bases, with 12 bases between them. Looked up from germline, CDR1 is MNHEY and CDR2 is SVGAGI. The CDR3 runs 14 residues. The CDR3 reads CASSYQDSTYGYTF. For the CDR3, the DNA is TGTGCCAGCAGTTACCAGGACAGCACGTATGGCTACACCTTC.

This clone has a handful of counts. The chain joins TRBV30 to TRBJ2-7; no reliable D call. The CDR3 is 11 amino acids. Germline V gene lookup returns CDR1 GTSNPN and CDR2 SVGIG (reference sequence). V was pared by 4 bases and J by 5 bases, with 9 bases between. As DNA, the CDR3 is TGTGCCTGGACCCACAGTGACGAGCAGTACTTC. Its translation is CAWTHSDEQYF.

The chain combines TRBV28 with TRBJ2-7; the match to TRBD2 covers 7 bases. Germline V CDR1 and CDR2: MDHEN, SYDVKM. The ends lost 4 bases at V and 5 bases at J; junction bases unmatched: 8. The CDR3 spans 14 residues. The CDR3 region is CASSSTSVVNEQYF. The CDR3 DNA sequence: TGTGCCAGCAGTTCCACTAGCGTTGTAAACGAGCAGTACTTC.

CDR3 residues: CASSIGPGQGSYEQYF. The CDR3 DNA is TGTGCCAGCAGCATCGGACCGGGACAGGGGAGTTACGAGCAGTACTTC. V gene TRBV7-9 combines with J gene TRBJ2-7; the match to TRBD1 covers 10 bases. V shed 5 bases, J shed 4 bases, and the junction held 11 bases outside the gene matches. Germline values: CDR1 SEHNR, CDR2 FQNEAQ (reference sequence). The CDR3 has 16 amino acids.

The chain joins TRBV4-3 to TRBJ2-1; 9 nucleotides agree with TRBD2. The CDR3 is 15 residues long. Unmatched junction bases numbered 3, after V lost 1 base and J lost 5 bases. Germline CDR1 reads LGHNA; CDR2 reads YSLEER. The DNA for the CDR3 is TGCGCCAGCAGCCAAGGGGCTAGCGGGAACAATGAGCAGTTCTTC. Translation gives CASSQGASGNNEQFF.

This rearrangement joins TRBV11-2 to TRBJ2-7; 10 bases map to TRBD2. J lost 3 bases, V lost 3 bases, and 11 bases had no gene match. The CDR3 is made up of 17 amino acids. CDR1 SGHAT and CDR2 FQNNGV come from the germline V gene. The CDR3 protein is CASSFRAVAGGIYEQYF. Here the CDR3 DNA reads TGTGCCAGCAGCTTCCGGGCGGTAGCGGGAGGAATCTACGAGCAGTACTTC.

The CDR3 loop is CSVELDRGYGYTF. The DNA for the CDR3 is TGCAGCGTTGAATTAGACAGGGGGTATGGCTACACCTTC. V usage is TRBV29-1 and J usage is TRBJ1-2, with 9 bases matching TRBD1. This CDR3 is built from 13 residues. Trimming took 2 bases from V and 5 from J; bases not matched to a gene: 3. Germline CDR1 is SQVTM and CDR2 is ANQGSEA.

The rearrangement links TRBV6-6 to TRBJ2-7; 12 bases fit TRBD1. The CDR3 contains 16 residues. Germline V lookup: CDR1 MNHNY, CDR2 SVGAGI (reference sequence). Trimming removed 5 bases from V and 7 bases from J; junction bases left unmatched: 12. CDR3 amino acids: CASSRITGQGAREQYF. The CDR3 bases are TGTGCCAGCAGTAGAATCACGGGACAGGGGGCGCGTGAGCAGTACTTC.

This rearrangement joins TRBV6-6 to TRBJ1-1; 10 positions agree with TRBD1. Trimming removed 4 bases from V and 10 bases from J; junction bases left unmatched: 9. This CDR3 contains 14 residues. Germline loops: CDR1 MNHNY, CDR2 SVGAGI (reference sequence). The CDR3 sequence: CASSLAGTGVGAFF. In nucleotides, the CDR3 is TGTGCCAGCAGTTTAGCCGGGACAGGGGTTGGAGCTTTCTTT.

The CDR3 sequence: CASSSEGPRGYNEQFF. The CDR3 region has the DNA TGTGCCAGCAGCTCCGAGGGACCCAGGGGCTACAATGAGCAGTTCTTC. The J gene is TRBJ2-1, the V gene TRBV2, with TRBD1 as a possible D gene (6 bases). Trimming stripped 6 bases from V and 3 bases from J, with 18 bases between. The CDR3 sequence is 16 residues long. The germline gives CDR1 SNHLY, CDR2 FYNNEI.

The CDR3 nucleotides read TGTGCCAGCAGCGTACAGACCGGACAGTTGAATGAAAAACTGTTTTTT. This gives the protein CASSVQTGQLNEKLFF. The rearrangement links TRBV9 to TRBJ1-4, with D possibly matching TRBD1 (6 bases). The CDR3 loop spans 16 amino acids. Germline values: CDR1 SGDLS, CDR2 YYNGEE. V was pared by 1 base and J by 5 bases, with 15 bases between. The variable domain in full, completed from reference TRBV9 and TRBJ1-4, reads DSGVTQTPKHLITATGQRVTLRCSPRSGDLSVYWYQQSLDQGLQFLIQYYNGEERAKGNILERFSAQQFPDLHSELNLSSLELGDSALYFCASSVQTGQLNEKLFFGSGTQLSVL.

This clone is a singleton in its sample. The chain recombines TRBV29-1 with TRBJ2-5, with 7 bases fitting TRBD1. The germline V gene has CDR1 SQVTM and CDR2 ANQGSEA. The CDR3 runs to 11 residues. The junction had 0 bases not matched to a gene; V was cut back by 4 bases and J by 4 bases. The CDR3 sequence is CSVGDRETQYF. The CDR3 DNA follows: TGCAGCGTTGGGGACAGAGAGACCCAGTACTTC. Supplemented by reference TRBV29-1 and TRBJ2-5, the full variable domain reads SAVISQKPSRDICQRGTSLTIQCQVDSQVTMMFWYRQQPGQSLTLIATANQGSEATYESGFVIDKFPISRPNLTFSTLTVSNMSPEDSSIYLCSVGDRETQYFGPGTRLLVL.

The gene calls are TRBV30 and TRBJ1-5, with TRBD1 matching 11 bases. Germline trimming cut 4 bases from V and 7 bases from J; bases unmatched to any gene: 9. Germline CDR1 GTSNPN, CDR2 SVGIG (reference sequence). There are 15 residues in the CDR3. The CDR3 DNA reads TGTGCCTGGAACCGAGGACAGGGGGCGGGGCAGCCCCAGCATTTT. It translates to CAWNRGQGAGQPQHF.

This clone was picked up many times. CDR3 loop: CASSQGQGYGYTF. In nucleotides, the CDR3 is TGCGCCAGCAGCCAAGGACAGGGATATGGCTACACCTTC. The chain links TRBV4-1 to TRBJ1-2; 7 bases align to TRBD1. V gave up 1 base and J gave up 5 bases; unmatched junction bases: 1. The CDR3 has 13 residues. Looked up from germline, CDR1 is MGHRA and CDR2 is YSYEKL.

This clone was detected a few times. The chain recombines TRBV11-1 with TRBJ1-6; D might be TRBD1 (5 bases). Germline CDR1 and CDR2: SGHAT and FQDESV (reference sequence). V was trimmed by 5 bases and J by 6 bases, leaving 17 bases between them. This CDR3 has 16 amino acids. CDR3: CASSERGGAGNSPLHF. The CDR3 region has the DNA TGTGCCAGCAGCGAAAGAGGAGGGGCAGGTAATTCACCCCTCCACTTT.

The V call is TRBV4-2, the J call TRBJ2-7; unclear D gene. From germline, CDR1 is LGHNA and CDR2 YNFKEQ. Trimming took off 0 bases at V and 3 bases at J, with 9 bases between the two ends. The CDR3 is 14 residues long. This CDR3 is CASSQERFIYEQYF. CDR3 coding DNA: TGTGCCAGCAGCCAAGAGAGGTTCATCTACGAGCAGTACTTC.

The chain links TRBV5-4 to TRBJ2-5; TRBD1 aligns across 9 bases. The CDR3 runs 18 residues. J lost 4 bases, V lost 0 bases, and 13 bases had no gene match. Germline lookup yields CDR1 SGHNT and CDR2 YYREEE (reference sequence). The CDR3 DNA reads as TGTGCCAGCAGCTTGGTACAGGGGGCGGTCCCGCAGCGAGAGACCCAGTACTTC. Protein product: CASSLVQGAVPQRETQYF.

The CDR3 loop reads CASSPRDIRIRTSEQYF. The CDR3 coding sequence is TGTGCCAGCAGCCCACGGGATATTAGGATACGGACCTCCGAGCAGTACTTC. The J gene is TRBJ2-7, the V gene TRBV7-8; TRBD2 is a possible D gene (5 bases). CDR1 and CDR2 (germline): SGHVS, FQNEAQ. The V gene lost 5 bases and the J gene lost 6 bases, with 26 bases spanning the gap. The CDR3 is 17 amino acids.

The chain joins TRBV19 to TRBJ2-7, with 8 nucleotides matching TRBD1. Germline CDR1 and CDR2: LNHDA and SQIVND (reference sequence). V was clipped by 3 bases and J by 7 bases; unmatched bases: 8. The CDR3 consists of 14 residues. The CDR3 nucleotides read TGTGCCAGTAGTATTGGGCAGGGGGCAGGGGAGCAGTACTTC. It codes for CASSIGQGAGEQYF. Together with reference TRBV19 and TRBJ2-7, the CDR3 gives the full variable domain: DGGITQSPKYLFRKEGQNVTLSCEQNLNHDAMYWYRQDPGQGLRLIYYSQIVNDFQKGDIAEGYSVSREKKESFPLTVTSAQKNPTAFYLCASSIGQGAGEQYFGPGTRLTVT.

The rearrangement links TRBV7-7 to TRBJ2-3, with 10 bases matching TRBD2. CDR3 length: 15 amino acids. Per germline, CDR1 SSHAT and CDR2 FNYEAQ (reference sequence). V lost 4 bases to trimming and J lost 2 bases; unmatched junction nucleotides: 3. CDR3 DNA sequence: TGTGCCAGCAGCTCTAGCGGGGGAGACACAGATACGCAGTATTTT. Translated: CASSSSGGDTDTQYF.

The rearrangement joins TRBV28 to TRBJ2-7; tentative D call: TRBD1 (6 bases). The CDR3 spans 12 residues. Germline CDR1 is MDHEN and CDR2 is SYDVKM. V was cut by 7 bases and J by 3 bases, with 10 bases left in between. The CDR3 DNA reads as TGTGCCAGCAAGAGGACAGACTACGAGCAGTACTTC. Its protein product is CASKRTDYEQYF.

The CDR3: CASSLWGQGAYEQYF. CDR3 coding DNA: TGTGCCAGCAGTTTATGGGGACAGGGGGCCTACGAGCAGTACTTC. The V call is TRBV7-3, the J call TRBJ2-7; the match to TRBD1 covers 11 bases. The CDR3 is 15 residues long. Germline V lookup: CDR1 SGHTA, CDR2 FQGTGA. Losses at the gene ends were 6 bases for V and 2 bases for J; bases not matched to a gene: 6.